The source of this TCR beta chain is a study of beta chain features in type 1 diabetes. Broader study findings: Any HLA effect on TCRB rearrangement was left unresolved by small sub-analyses.

The isolated RNA, all of it, was reverse transcribed, so expressed TCRB transcripts were what got sequenced. Data came from immunoSEQ multiplex PCR; TCRdb stores just in-frame clones and leaves some out. The sample carries about 230,000 clones, about 9.3% recorded once. The authors sorted CD4+ naive, central memory, regulatory and stem cell-like memory cells via CD45RO/CCR7/CD25/CD127/CD95/CD27. CDR3 length equals 16 residues. CDR1 is MNHNS, CDR2 SASEGT, per germline. As concerns this clone: Its specificity is not known. At one of its ends the junction is not consistent with the germline gene, which may arise from a read error.

This TCR was sampled from a young woman in good health. The sample taken for sequencing was naive CD4+ T cells from blood. The V call is TRBV6-1, the J call TRBJ2-3, with 7 bases lining up with TRBD1. DNA for the CDR3: TGTGCCAGCAGTGAACTCAGGACAGGCGGCACGGATACGCAGTATTTT. Translation: CASSELRTGGTDTQYF.